This TCR beta chain was profiled in a study of technical replicates of blood from several donors. The CDR3 spans 12 residues. The germline V gene encodes CDR1 SQVTM and CDR2 ANQGSEA. V lost 2 bases, J lost 9 bases, and 8 bases lay in between. The data were produced by immunoSEQ multiplex PCR, yet TCRdb's version contains in-frame clones alone and is incomplete. The sample has some 70,000 clones, roughly 92% seen once. This clonotype was obtained from a human donor in good health. This chain connects TRBV29-1 to TRBJ1-6; tentative D call: TRBD1 (5 bases). Sequencing was carried out using T cells isolated from PBMCs. The CDR3 spells CSVELGRSPLHF. The CDR3 DNA follows: TGCAGCGTTGAACTGGGGCGTTCACCCCTCCACTTT.